The sequence of this T cell receptor beta chain was determined in a study of shared clonotypes between healthy human individuals. A CD45RA+ naive subset and a CD45RA-negative memory subset were split from CD4+ cells. Sequencing was performed with immunoSEQ multiplex PCR; in TCRdb, only in-frame clones are kept and a portion is missing. The sample consists of over 850,000 clones, 78% of them appearing once. Overall study findings and caveats: Sampling covered blood only; tissue repertoires likely differ. There were few donors, and this limited the genetic and exposure-history diversity represented.

CDR1 MGHRA and CDR2 YSYEKL come from the germline V gene. Losses at the gene ends were 4 bases for V and 1 base for J; bases not matched to a gene: 5. CDR3 length equals 16 residues. About this clone itself: What it recognizes is unknown.

This TCR was sampled from a man between 18 and 35 years old in good health. Some clones in this sample may be carry-over from other donors' samples. The sequencing sample was made of memory CD4+ T cells from PBMCs. Subset defined: CD45RA-negative fraction. The chain has TRBV4-1 and TRBJ1-4, with 8 bases lining up with TRBD1. The CDR3 here is CASSLLTGGTNEKLFF. The CDR3 DNA follows: TGCGCCAGCAGCCTACTAACAGGGGGAACTAATGAAAAACTGTTTTTT.